This TCR beta chain was identified in a study of T cell responses to AZD1222 COVID-19 vaccine. Study summary: It was second doses at about 4 or about 12 weeks that were pooled.

Trimming pared 2 bases from V and 9 bases from J, leaving 1 base between. The CDR3 is 10 amino acids. Germline CDR1 reads MNHNY; CDR2 reads SVGAGI (reference sequence). Clones were read by immunoSEQ multiplex PCR, and TCRdb kept only the in-frame ones, dropping some. The repertoire includes roughly 180,000 clones, more than 80% of them detected once, and roughly 6.9% sits in the top ten. The J gene is TRBJ2-2, the V gene TRBV6-6; no definite D call. Specimen: peripheral blood, collected on day 0 of AZD1222 vaccination. This TCR was recovered from an adult in good health. Here the CDR3 DNA reads TGTGCCAGCAGTTACCGGGAGCTGTTTTTT. Protein product: CASSYRELFF.